Listed below are T cell receptor beta chains from one sample, sequenced in a study of blood T cell repertoires in COVID-19. Sequenced by immunoSEQ multiplex PCR; TCRdb stores in-frame clones only, minus some. The sample consists of about 250,000 clones, roughly 86% of them appearing once. Sequencing used PBMCs or T cells enriched from blood (not recorded which). The source of these receptors is a woman aged 25 to 39 with acute COVID-19. CDR3s include the opening cysteine and the closing phenylalanine or tryptophan. D genes are given only for firm matches. Only part of the rows carry a size: once, few, many, or a class if the clone is expanded.

clone_size d_call j_call v_call cdr3_aa cdr3_nt
NA NA TRBJ1-4 TRBV3-1/TRBV3-2 CASSQDSRSNEKLFF TGTGCCAGCAGCCAAGATAGTCGGTCTAATGAAAAACTGTTTTTT
NA NA TRBJ1-3 TRBV11-2 CASSLVYTIYF TGTGCCAGCAGCTTAGTATACACCATATATTTT
NA TRBD1 TRBJ2-1 TRBV19 CASSEGQGYNEQFF TGTGCCAGTTCGGAGGGACAGGGTTACAATGAGCAGTTCTTC
many TRBD2 TRBJ2-1 TRBV2 CASGFSTSGRDEQFF TGTGCCAGCGGGTTTTCGACTAGCGGGAGGGATGAGCAGTTCTTC
NA TRBD1 TRBJ1-6 TRBV23-1 CASRGDRGVGSPLHF TGCGCCAGCAGGGGGGACAGGGGAGTAGGATCACCCCTCCACTTT
NA NA TRBJ2-5 TRBV25-1 CASSGSGTQETQYF TGTGCCAGCAGTGGTTCGGGGACTCAAGAGACCCAGTACTTC
NA TRBD1 TRBJ2-7 TRBV7-6 CASSLGRRGQGSYEQYF TGTGCCAGCAGCTTAGGCCGTCGCGGACAGGGCTCCTACGAGCAGTACTTC
NA NA TRBJ1-6 TRBV19 CASRVQDSPLHF TGTGCCAGTAGGGTACAAGATTCACCCCTCCACTTT
NA NA TRBJ2-7 TRBV3-1/TRBV3-2 CASSQPRREQYF TGTGCCAGCAGCCAACCCCGTCGTGAGCAGTACTTC
NA TRBD2 TRBJ2-3 TRBV24-1 CATSVPGLAGGSTDTQYF TGTGCCACCAGTGTTCCGGGACTAGCGGGGGGGTCGACAGATACGCAGTATTTT
NA NA TRBJ1-2 TRBV19 CASTNRGNYGYTF TGTGCCAGTACTAATAGGGGGAACTATGGCTACACCTTC
NA TRBD1 TRBJ1-5 TRBV19 CASSHDGTGEGQPQHF TGTGCCAGTAGCCACGATGGGACAGGGGAGGGTCAGCCCCAGCATTTT
once NA TRBJ1-5 TRBV18 CASSPEGDQPQHF TGTGCCAGCTCACCCGAGGGAGATCAGCCCCAGCATTTT
once NA TRBJ1-4 TRBV3-1/TRBV3-2 CASSPRRSNEKLFF TGTGCCAGCAGCCCCAGAAGATCTAATGAAAAACTGTTTTTT
NA NA TRBJ1-1 TRBV27 CASSPERGGVVAFF TGTGCCAGCAGTCCCGAACGGGGCGGGGTGGTCGCTTTCTTT
NA NA TRBJ1-3 TRBV9 CASSEQGYSGNTIYF TGTGCCAGCAGCGAGCAGGGGTACTCTGGAAACACCATATATTTT
NA NA TRBJ1-3 TRBV9 CASSTGPGNTIYF TGTGCCAGCAGCACAGGGCCTGGAAACACCATATATTTT
NA NA TRBJ1-1 TRBV21-1 CARGDGLDRWNTEAFF TGTGCCAGGGGAGATGGCCTCGACAGGTGGAACACTGAAGCTTTCTTT
NA TRBD1 TRBJ2-5 TRBV7-3 CASSLSAGGDSKTQYF TGTGCCAGCAGCTTAAGTGCAGGGGGCGACTCGAAGACCCAGTACTTC
NA NA TRBJ2-6 TRBV28 CASSPQVRAGANVLTF TGTGCCAGCAGCCCACAGGTTAGGGCTGGGGCCAACGTCCTGACTTTC
NA NA TRBJ1-2 TRBV7-9 CASSLGTPYGYTF TGTGCCAGCAGCTTAGGGACTCCCTATGGCTACACCTTC
NA TRBD2 TRBJ2-7 TRBV4-1 CASSQPSIAGELGEQYF TGCGCCAGCAGCCAACCCTCAATAGCGGGGGAATTGGGGGAGCAGTACTTC
NA TRBD1 TRBJ2-5 TRBV30 CAWSSAGGVRETQYF TGTGCCTGGAGCTCCGCAGGGGGAGTACGAGAGACCCAGTACTTC
NA TRBD1 TRBJ1-1 TRBV30 CAWNDRASTEAFF TGTGCCTGGAATGACAGGGCAAGCACTGAAGCTTTCTTT
NA TRBD1 TRBJ1-5 TRBV15 CATSRDDRGSQPQHF TGTGCCACCAGCAGAGATGACAGGGGAAGTCAGCCCCAGCATTTT
NA NA TRBJ1-5 TRBV19 CASSIFSVNQPQHF TGTGCCAGTAGTATATTTTCAGTAAATCAGCCCCAGCATTTT